The 21 T cell receptor beta chains reported below all come from one sample, sequenced in a study of T cell repertoires in cytomegalovirus infection. Their specific antigens are unknown. TCRdb re-called the reads through MiXCR, storing one row per CDR3 protein. The sample includes about 770,000 distinct CDR3 sequences, about 29% seen only once; the top ten take 10% to 15%. This sample comprised cultured CD8+ T cells from PBMCs, obtained from culture after CMV antigen stimulation. These receptor sequences come from a human donor in good health (CMV status not recorded). Some clones in this sample may be carry-over from other donors' samples.

This rearrangement joins TRBV5-1 to TRBJ2-7; D possibly corresponds to TRBD1 (6 bases). This CDR3 contains 15 residues. The germline gives CDR1 SGHRS, CDR2 YFSETQ. Trimming took off 3 bases at V and 9 bases at J, with 22 bases between the two ends. The CDR3 region has the DNA TGCGCCAGCAGCTCCCCCGGGACAACGGCATCACCGCAGTACTTC. Protein sequence: CASSSPGTTASPQYF.

The chain employs TRBV7-6 and TRBJ2-1, with 10 bases identical to TRBD2. Per the germline V gene, CDR1 is SGHVS and CDR2 is FNYEAQ. V trimming: 0 bases; J trimming: 6 bases; junction bases outside the gene matches: 5. The CDR3 consists of 16 residues. This CDR3 reads CASSLAPSGGGNEQFF. In nucleotides, the CDR3 is TGTGCCAGCAGCTTAGCGCCTAGCGGGGGAGGCAATGAGCAGTTCTTC.

V usage is TRBV29-1 and J usage is TRBJ2-2; 8 bases line up with TRBD1. The V gene end was trimmed by 4 bases and the J gene end by 1 base; junction bases not matched to a gene: 5. Germline CDR1 SQVTM, CDR2 ANQGSEA. The CDR3 loop spans 15 amino acids. CDR3: CSVVTGTGNTGELFF. DNA of the CDR3: TGCAGCGTTGTAACCGGGACAGGGAACACCGGGGAGCTGTTTTTT.

The J gene is TRBJ1-1, the V gene TRBV7-4; D ambiguous. Trimming shortened V by 6 bases and J by 1 base, and 6 bases separated the two germline ends. Germline lookup yields CDR1 SGHVT and CDR2 SQSDAQ. This CDR3 has 12 amino acids. For the CDR3, the DNA is TGTGCCAGCAGGGGGAGGAACACTGAAGCTTTCTTT. Encoded protein: CASRGRNTEAFF.

The CDR3 sequence is CASSTWTGGETQYF. The CDR3 DNA sequence: TGTGCCAGTAGTACCTGGACAGGGGGAGAGACCCAGTACTTC. This chain uses TRBV19 with TRBJ2-5; 10 nucleotides align to TRBD1. The junction had 3 bases not matched to a gene; V was cut back by 4 bases and J by 4 bases. CDR3 length equals 14 residues. From germline, CDR1 is LNHDA and CDR2 SQIVND (reference sequence).

V gene TRBV7-9 combines with J gene TRBJ1-4, with D maybe TRBD1 (5 bases). V lost 4 bases and J lost 8, with 5 bases in between. Germline V CDR1 and CDR2: SEHNR, FQNEAQ (reference sequence). CDR3 size: 11 residues. CDR3: CASSYREKLFF. The CDR3 DNA reads as TGTGCCAGCAGCTACAGGGAAAAACTGTTTTTT.

There are a few counts of this clonotype. The gene calls are TRBV9 and TRBJ1-1; the match to TRBD1 covers 12 bases. Looked up from germline, CDR1 is SGDLS and CDR2 is YYNGEE. The CDR3 runs 15 residues. V was pared by 4 bases and J by 7 bases, with 8 bases of the junction left unmatched. This chain's CDR3 is CASSPWDRGLDEAFF. The DNA for the CDR3 is TGTGCCAGCAGCCCTTGGGACAGGGGGCTCGATGAAGCTTTCTTT.

V gene TRBV13 combines with J gene TRBJ2-3, with 12 bases that match TRBD1. The CDR3 consists of 15 residues. Germline CDR1 and CDR2: PRHDT and FYEKMQ (reference sequence). The junction had 4 bases not matched to a gene; V was cut back by 4 bases and J by 5 bases. In nucleotides, the CDR3 is TGTGCCAGCAGCTCCCGGGACAGGGGGCGAGATACGCAGTATTTT. Translated: CASSSRDRGRDTQYF.

This clonotype has just a few counts. The rearrangement links TRBV20-1 to TRBJ1-1, with 8 bases that match TRBD1. The germline V gene encodes CDR1 DFQATT and CDR2 SNEGSKA (reference sequence). There are 14 residues in the CDR3. J gave up 5 bases and V 6 bases, and 11 bases lay outside the gene matches. Here the CDR3 reads CSATLTGGVTEAFF. In nucleotides, the CDR3 is TGCAGTGCAACCCTAACAGGGGGAGTAACTGAAGCTTTCTTT.

V and J are TRBV25-1 and TRBJ2-1; D may match TRBD1 or TRBD2 (5 bases each). Trimming removed 2 bases from V and 3 bases from J, with 23 bases in between. Looked up from germline, CDR1 is MGHDK and CDR2 is SYGVNS. The CDR3 has 19 amino acids. The DNA of the CDR3 is TGTGCCAGCAGTGAAAACCCCGGGACGCTCGCTTTCTACTACAATGAGCAGTTCTTC. Translating gives CASSENPGTLAFYYNEQFF.

V gene TRBV5-7 combines with J gene TRBJ1-5, with a possible D match to TRBD1 (5 bases). TRBV5-7 is reported as an ORF; its role is uncertain. Trimming cost V 0 bases and J 2 bases, with 21 bases left between them. The CDR3 length is 19 residues. CDR3 protein: CASSLEEGKSSTGNQPQHF. CDR3 DNA sequence: TGTGCCAGCAGCTTGGAAGAGGGGAAATCGTCTACGGGCAATCAGCCCCAGCATTTT.

This clonotype appeared a few times. The chain joins TRBV10-2 to TRBJ2-7; tentative D call: TRBD1 (5 bases). CDR1 WSHSY and CDR2 SAAADI come from the germline V gene. V was pared by 4 bases and J by 3 bases, with 13 bases between. The CDR3 length is 14 residues. This chain's CDR3 is CASSGRQPLYEQYF. Here the CDR3 DNA reads TGCGCCAGCAGTGGCCGACAGCCCCTCTACGAGCAGTACTTC.

The table lists this clonotype with a few counts. The chain has TRBV20-1 and TRBJ1-5, with unresolved D. The germline V gene encodes CDR1 DFQATT and CDR2 SNEGSKA (reference sequence). This CDR3 has 16 amino acids. Trimming shortened V by 0 bases and J by 0 bases, and 12 bases separated the two germline ends. Here the CDR3 reads CSARDVQTDSNQPQHF. The CDR3 DNA reads TGCAGTGCTAGAGATGTCCAGACCGATAGCAATCAGCCCCAGCATTTT.

This clonotype came up many times. This sequence joins TRBV7-9 and TRBJ2-5, with unresolved D. V was shortened by 1 base and J by 2 bases, with 11 bases between the two germline ends. The germline CDR1 and CDR2 sequences are SEHNR and FQNEAQ (reference sequence). The CDR3 runs 15 residues. CDR3 loop: CASSLGRRLQETQYF. The CDR3 nucleotides read TGTGCCAGCAGCTTAGGGAGACGTCTGCAAGAGACCCAGTACTTC. Full variable domain (missing parts from reference TRBV7-9 and TRBJ2-5): DTGVSQNPRHKITKRGQNVTFRCDPISEHNRLYWYRQTLGQGPEFLTYFQNEAQLEKSRLLSDRFSAERPKGSFSTLEIQRTEQGDSAMYLCASSLGRRLQETQYFGPGTRLLVL.

This clonotype was found a few times. CDR3 in amino acids: CASSYGRDRPYEQYV. The CDR3 coding sequence is TGTGCCAGCAGTTACGGGAGGGACAGACCCTACGAGCAGTACGTC. The chain recombines TRBV6-2 or TRBV6-3 with TRBJ2-7; D could derive from TRBD1 or TRBD2 (7 bases each). The germline gives CDR1 MNHEY, CDR2 SVGEGT. The CDR3 extends over 15 amino acids. V gave up 2 bases and J gave up 2 bases, with 13 bases separating them.

This clonotype has only a few counts. J is TRBJ1-6 and V is TRBV7-6; TRBD1 matches 8 bases. CDR3 length equals 15 residues. The V and J ends lost 4 bases and 6 bases, in that order; junction bases with no gene match: 5. CDR1 SGHVS and CDR2 FNYEAQ come from the germline V gene. CDR3 sequence reads: CASSSGQGGNSPLHF. CDR3 nucleotide sequence: TGTGCCAGCAGCTCCGGACAGGGTGGTAATTCACCCCTCCACTTT.

The rearrangement links TRBV6-8 to TRBJ1-1, with TRBD1 identical over 7 bases. The germline gives CDR1 MNHGY, CDR2 SAAAGT. The CDR3 is 12 residues long. V trimming: 7 bases; J trimming: 7 bases; junction bases outside the gene matches: 6. The DNA of the CDR3 is TGTGCCAGCATGCTGACAGGGAATGAAGCTTTCTTT. Translation: CASMLTGNEAFF.

This clonotype was seen more than once but under ten times. J is TRBJ2-3 and V is TRBV28; 7 nucleotides align to TRBD1. The CDR3 length is 17 residues. CDR1 and CDR2 (germline): MDHEN, SYDVKM. V lost 5 bases and J lost 0; bases outside the gene matches: 11. The CDR3 DNA reads TGTGCCAGCAGTGCAACCCCACAGGGGCCTAGCACAGATACGCAGTATTTT. This codes for CASSATPQGPSTDTQYF.

The rearrangement links TRBV6-2 or TRBV6-3 to TRBJ1-1, with D maybe TRBD1 (6 bases). V was pared by 5 bases and J by 3 bases, with 13 bases between. CDR3 size: 14 residues. CDR1 and CDR2 (germline): MNHEY, SVGEGT. CDR3: CASSLQRGYTEAFF. CDR3 nucleotides: TGTGCCAGCAGTCTTCAGAGGGGGTACACTGAAGCTTTCTTT.

The chain recombines TRBV19 with TRBJ1-1, with TRBD1 as a possible D gene (6 bases). There are 11 residues in the CDR3. The V end lost 8 bases, the J end lost 10 bases, and 14 bases lay between the germline ends. The germline V gene encodes CDR1 LNHDA and CDR2 SQIVND (reference sequence). As DNA, the CDR3 is TGTGCCAGTGCCCACAGGGAGGGAGCTTTCTTT. This sequence encodes CASAHREGAFF.

The chain couples TRBV19 to TRBJ2-7; D possibly corresponds to TRBD2 (5 bases). The CDR3 covers 13 residues. Trimming left V 2 bases short and J 0 bases short, with 5 bases between. Germline-derived CDR1 and CDR2 are LNHDA and SQIVND (reference sequence). In DNA form, the CDR3 reads TGTGCCAGTAGTATAAGCGGCTCCTACGAGCAGTACTTC. The encoded protein is CASSISGSYEQYF.